The clone carrying this TCR beta chain was observed a single time. These data are taken from a study of blood T cell repertoires in COVID-19. TCRdb's table, derived via immunoSEQ multiplex PCR, lists solely in-frame clones and lacks some. The table has some 93,000 clones, about 89% seen once. V dropped 5 bases and J dropped 1; count of bases not matched to a gene: 9. The CDR3 has 16 residues. Germline V gene lookup returns CDR1 SGHAT and CDR2 FQNNGV. The sample taken for sequencing was peripheral blood. The chain carries TRBV11-2 and TRBJ1-1, with 8 bases lining up with TRBD1. The TCR sequence derives from a man between 45 and 60 years old with acute or convalescent COVID-19. CDR3 nucleotide sequence: TGTGCCAGCAGCGCTTCCACGGGGACAGGGAACACTGAAGCTTTCTTT. This gives the protein CASSASTGTGNTEAFF.